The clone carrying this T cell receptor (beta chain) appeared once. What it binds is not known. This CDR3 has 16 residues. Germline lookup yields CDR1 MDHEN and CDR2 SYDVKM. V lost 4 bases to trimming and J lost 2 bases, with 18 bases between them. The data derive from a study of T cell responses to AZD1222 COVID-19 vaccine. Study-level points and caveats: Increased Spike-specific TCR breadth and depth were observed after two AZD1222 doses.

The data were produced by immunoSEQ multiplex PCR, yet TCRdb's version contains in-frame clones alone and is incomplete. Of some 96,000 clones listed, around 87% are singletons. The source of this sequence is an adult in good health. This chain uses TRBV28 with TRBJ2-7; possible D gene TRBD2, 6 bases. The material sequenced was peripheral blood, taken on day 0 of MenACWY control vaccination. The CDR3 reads CASSSYGTLRTYEQYF. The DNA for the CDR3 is TGTGCCAGCAGTTCCTACGGGACTCTGCGAACCTACGAGCAGTACTTC.